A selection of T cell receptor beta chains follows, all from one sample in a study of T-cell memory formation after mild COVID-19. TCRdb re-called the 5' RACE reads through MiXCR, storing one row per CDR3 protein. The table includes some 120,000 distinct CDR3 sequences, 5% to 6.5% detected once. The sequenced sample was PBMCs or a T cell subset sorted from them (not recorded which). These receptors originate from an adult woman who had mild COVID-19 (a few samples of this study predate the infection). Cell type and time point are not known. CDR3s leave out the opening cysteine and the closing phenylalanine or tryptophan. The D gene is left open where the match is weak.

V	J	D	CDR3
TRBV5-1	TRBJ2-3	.	ASSLAAKASDTQY
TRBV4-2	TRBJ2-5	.	ASSQIGKETQY
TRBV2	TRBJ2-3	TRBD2	ASSENYRGGPDTQY
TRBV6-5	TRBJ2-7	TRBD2	ASSSRLAGGPHEQY
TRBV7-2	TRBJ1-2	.	ASSSSVAVTYGYT
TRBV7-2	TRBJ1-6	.	ASSLQARSYNSPLH
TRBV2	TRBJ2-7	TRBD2	ASTRQGSGYEQY
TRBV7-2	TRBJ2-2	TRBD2	ASSPGTSGPGELF
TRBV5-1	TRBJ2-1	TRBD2	ASSARTSGSLVHEQF
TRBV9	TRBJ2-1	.	ASSLDSHNEQF
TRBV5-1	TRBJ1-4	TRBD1	ASSPRQGATNEKLF
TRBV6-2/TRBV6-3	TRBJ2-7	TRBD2	ASKRGSGNEQY
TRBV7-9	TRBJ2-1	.	ASSLDSVYNEQF
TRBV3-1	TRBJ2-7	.	ASSPRTDSYEQY
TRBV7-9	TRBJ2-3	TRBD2	ASSQIAGVRTDTQY
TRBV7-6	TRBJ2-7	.	ASSLAGHTYEQY
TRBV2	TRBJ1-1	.	ASSVPATVNTEAF
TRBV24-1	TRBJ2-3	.	ATSAYVAVDTDTQY
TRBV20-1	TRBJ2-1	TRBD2	SAMTSGRADRRNEQF
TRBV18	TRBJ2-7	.	ASSPAGTSTTYEQY
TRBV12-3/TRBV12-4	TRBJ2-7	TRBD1	ASSRQGSSYEQY
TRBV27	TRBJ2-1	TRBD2	ASSSRAGGPLNEQF
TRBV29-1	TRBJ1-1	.	SVEGGLGGGTEAF
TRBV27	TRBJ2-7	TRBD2	ASSPGLGYIEQY
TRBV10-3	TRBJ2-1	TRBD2	AISTSGSNNEQF
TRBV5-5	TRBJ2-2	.	ASTPRGNTGELF
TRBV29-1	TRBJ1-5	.	SVGGGRDQPQH
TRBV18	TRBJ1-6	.	ASSPPTNYSPLH
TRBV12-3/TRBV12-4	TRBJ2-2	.	ASSFTGAGELF
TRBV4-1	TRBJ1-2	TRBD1	ASSQGQGYGYT
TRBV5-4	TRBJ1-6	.	ASSLVPSPEVSGSPLH
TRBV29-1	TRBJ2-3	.	SVEGGSTDTQY
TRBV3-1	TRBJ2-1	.	ASSQDWGDNEQF
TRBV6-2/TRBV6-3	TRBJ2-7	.	AAQRSYSYEQY
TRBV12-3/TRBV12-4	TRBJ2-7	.	ASTGVGEQY
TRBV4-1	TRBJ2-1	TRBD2	ASSRGLAGGTGNEQF
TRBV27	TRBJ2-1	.	ASSPPWSGYNEQF
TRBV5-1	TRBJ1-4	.	ASSLAAQGGEKLF
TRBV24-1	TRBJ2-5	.	ATSDLGASEETQY
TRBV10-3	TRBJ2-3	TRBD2	AISATSGRDLADTQY